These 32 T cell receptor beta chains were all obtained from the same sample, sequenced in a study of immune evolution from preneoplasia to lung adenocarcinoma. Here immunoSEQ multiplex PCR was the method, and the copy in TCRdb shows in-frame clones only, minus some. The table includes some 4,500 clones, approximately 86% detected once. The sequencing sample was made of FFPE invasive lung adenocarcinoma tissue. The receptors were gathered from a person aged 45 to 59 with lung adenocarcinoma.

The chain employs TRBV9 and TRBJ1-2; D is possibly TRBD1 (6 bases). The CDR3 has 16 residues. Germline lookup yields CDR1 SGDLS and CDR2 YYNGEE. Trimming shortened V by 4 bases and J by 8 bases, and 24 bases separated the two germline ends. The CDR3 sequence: CASSWNAGEAPRGYTF. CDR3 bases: TGTGCCAGCAGCTGGAACGCAGGGGAGGCCCCCCGAGGCTACACCTTC. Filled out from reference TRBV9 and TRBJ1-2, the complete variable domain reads DSGVTQTPKHLITATGQRVTLRCSPRSGDLSVYWYQQSLDQGLQFLIQYYNGEERAKGNILERFSAQQFPDLHSELNLSSLELGDSALYFCASSWNAGEAPRGYTFGSGTRLTVV.

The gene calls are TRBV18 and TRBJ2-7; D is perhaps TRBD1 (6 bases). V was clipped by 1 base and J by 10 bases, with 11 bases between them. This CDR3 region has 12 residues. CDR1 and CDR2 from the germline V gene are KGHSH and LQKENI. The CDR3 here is CASSPHQGGQYF. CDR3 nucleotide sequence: TGTGCCAGCTCACCACATCAAGGGGGTCAGTACTTC.

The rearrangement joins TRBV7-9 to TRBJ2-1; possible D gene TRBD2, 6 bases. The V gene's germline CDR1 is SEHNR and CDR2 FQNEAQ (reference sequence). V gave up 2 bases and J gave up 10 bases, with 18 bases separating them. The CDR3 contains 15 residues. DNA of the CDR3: TGTGCCAGCAGCTTAACGCGGGATCCCCTACGAGAGCAGTTCTTC. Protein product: CASSLTRDPLREQFF.

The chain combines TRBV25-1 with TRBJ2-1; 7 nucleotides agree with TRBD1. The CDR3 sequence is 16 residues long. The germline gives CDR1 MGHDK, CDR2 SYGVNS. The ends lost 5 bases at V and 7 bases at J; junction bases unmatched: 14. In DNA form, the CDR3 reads TGTGCCAGCAGTCCGACTCGGACAGGTCTTGGGAATGAGCAGTTCTTC. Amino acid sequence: CASSPTRTGLGNEQFF.

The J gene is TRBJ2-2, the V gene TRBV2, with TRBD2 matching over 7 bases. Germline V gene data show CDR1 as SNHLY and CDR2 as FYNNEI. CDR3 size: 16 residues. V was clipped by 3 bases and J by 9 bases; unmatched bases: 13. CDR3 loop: CASSDLLRGGSRELFF. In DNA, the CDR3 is TGTGCCAGCAGTGATCTCCTGCGGGGAGGGAGCCGGGAGCTGTTTTTT.

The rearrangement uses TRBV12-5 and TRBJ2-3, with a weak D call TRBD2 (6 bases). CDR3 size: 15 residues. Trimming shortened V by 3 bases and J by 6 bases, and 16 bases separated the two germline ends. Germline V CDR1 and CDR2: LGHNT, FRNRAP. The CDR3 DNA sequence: TGTGCTAGTGGTTTAACGGGAGTGGGAGTGGATACGCAGTATTTT. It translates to CASGLTGVGVDTQYF.

The CDR3 DNA sequence: TGCAGTGCTAGCAGAGAAACTGAAGCTTTCTTT. As protein: CSASRETEAFF. V gene TRBV20-1 combines with J gene TRBJ1-1; D is unresolved. From germline, CDR1 is DFQATT and CDR2 SNEGSKA (reference sequence). The ends were cut back, 3 bases at V and 5 bases at J, with 7 bases in the middle. There are 11 residues in the CDR3.

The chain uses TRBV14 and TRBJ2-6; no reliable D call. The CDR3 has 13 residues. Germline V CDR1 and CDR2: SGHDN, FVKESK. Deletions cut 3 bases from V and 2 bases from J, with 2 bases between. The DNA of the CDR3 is TGTGCCAGCAGCCACCCTGGGGCCAACGTCCTGACTTTC. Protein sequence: CASSHPGANVLTF.

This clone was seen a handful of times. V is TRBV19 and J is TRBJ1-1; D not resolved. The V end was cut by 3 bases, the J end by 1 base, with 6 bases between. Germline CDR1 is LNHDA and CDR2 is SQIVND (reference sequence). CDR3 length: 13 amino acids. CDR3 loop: CASSIEGNTEAFF. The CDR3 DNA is TGTGCCAGTAGTATCGAGGGGAACACTGAAGCTTTCTTT.

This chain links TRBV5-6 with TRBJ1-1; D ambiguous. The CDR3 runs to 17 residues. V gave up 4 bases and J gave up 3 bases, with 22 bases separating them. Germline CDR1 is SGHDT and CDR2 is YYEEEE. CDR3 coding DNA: TGTGCCAGCAGCCCTAACTATGCTCGGAGGAGCGACACTGAAGCTTTCTTT. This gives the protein CASSPNYARRSDTEAFF.

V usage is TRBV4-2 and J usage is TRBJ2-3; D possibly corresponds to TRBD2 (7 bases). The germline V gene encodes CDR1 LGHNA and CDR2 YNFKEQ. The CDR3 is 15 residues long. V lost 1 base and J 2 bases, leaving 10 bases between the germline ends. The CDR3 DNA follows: TGTGCCAGCAGCCAAGCCGGGGGGCCCACAGATACGCAGTATTTT. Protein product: CASSQAGGPTDTQYF.

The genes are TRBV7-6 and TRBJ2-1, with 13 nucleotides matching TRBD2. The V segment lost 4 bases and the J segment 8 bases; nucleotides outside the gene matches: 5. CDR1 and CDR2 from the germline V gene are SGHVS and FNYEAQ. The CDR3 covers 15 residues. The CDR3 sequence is CASSSGTSGVDEQFF. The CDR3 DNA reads TGTGCCAGCAGCTCAGGGACTAGCGGGGTCGATGAGCAGTTCTTC.

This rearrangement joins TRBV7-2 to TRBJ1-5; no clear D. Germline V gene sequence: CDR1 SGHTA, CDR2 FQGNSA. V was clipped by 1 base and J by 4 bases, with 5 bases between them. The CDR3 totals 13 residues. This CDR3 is CASSLEVNQPQHF. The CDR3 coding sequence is TGTGCCAGCAGCTTAGAAGTTAATCAGCCCCAGCATTTT.

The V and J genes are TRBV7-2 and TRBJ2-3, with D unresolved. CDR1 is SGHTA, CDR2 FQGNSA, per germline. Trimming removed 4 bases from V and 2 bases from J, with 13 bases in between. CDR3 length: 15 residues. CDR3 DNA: TGTGCCAGCAGCTACAAGGCCGGAAACACAGATACGCAGTATTTT. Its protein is CASSYKAGNTDTQYF.

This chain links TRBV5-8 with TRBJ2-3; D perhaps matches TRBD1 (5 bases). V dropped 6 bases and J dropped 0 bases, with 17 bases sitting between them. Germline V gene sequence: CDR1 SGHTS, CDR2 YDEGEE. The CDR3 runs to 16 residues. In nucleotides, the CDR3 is TGTGCCAGCACCCATTGGGGCAGACGAAGCACAGATACGCAGTATTTT. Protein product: CASTHWGRRSTDTQYF.

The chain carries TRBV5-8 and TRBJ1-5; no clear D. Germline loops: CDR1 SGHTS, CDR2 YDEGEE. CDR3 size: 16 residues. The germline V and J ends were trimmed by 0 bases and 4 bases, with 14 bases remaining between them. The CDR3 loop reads CASSLGPNPGNQPQHF. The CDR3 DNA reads TGTGCCAGCAGCTTGGGACCCAACCCTGGGAATCAGCCCCAGCATTTT.

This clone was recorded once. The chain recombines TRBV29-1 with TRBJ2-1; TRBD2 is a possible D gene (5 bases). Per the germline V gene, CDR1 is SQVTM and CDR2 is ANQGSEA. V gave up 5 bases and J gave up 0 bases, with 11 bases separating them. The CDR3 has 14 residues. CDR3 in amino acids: CSVRIGSSYNEQFF. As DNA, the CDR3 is TGCAGCGTTCGTATAGGGAGCTCCTACAATGAGCAGTTCTTC.

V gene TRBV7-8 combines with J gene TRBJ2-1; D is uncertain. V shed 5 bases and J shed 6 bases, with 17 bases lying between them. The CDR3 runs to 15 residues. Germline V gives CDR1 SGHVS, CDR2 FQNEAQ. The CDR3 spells CASSPDGEESNEQFF. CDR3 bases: TGTGCCAGCAGCCCGGACGGCGAAGAGAGCAATGAGCAGTTCTTC.

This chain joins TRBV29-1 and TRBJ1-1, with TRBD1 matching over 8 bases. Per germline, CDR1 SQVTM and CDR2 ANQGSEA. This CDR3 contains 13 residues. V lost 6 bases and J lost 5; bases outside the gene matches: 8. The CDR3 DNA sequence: TGCAGCGTGAACAGGGGGAGTTGGACTGAAGCTTTCTTT. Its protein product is CSVNRGSWTEAFF.

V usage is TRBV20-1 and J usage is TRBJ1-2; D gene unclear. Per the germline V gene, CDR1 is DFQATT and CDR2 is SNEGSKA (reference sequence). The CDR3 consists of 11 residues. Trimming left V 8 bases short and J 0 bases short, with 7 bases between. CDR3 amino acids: CSWTSNYGYTF. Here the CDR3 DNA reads TGCAGTTGGACCTCTAACTATGGCTACACCTTC.

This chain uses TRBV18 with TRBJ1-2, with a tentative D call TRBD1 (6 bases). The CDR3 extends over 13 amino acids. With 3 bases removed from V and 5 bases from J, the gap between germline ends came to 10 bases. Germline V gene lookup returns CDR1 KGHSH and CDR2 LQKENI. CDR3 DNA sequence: TGTGCCAGCTCACCTTCACAGGGTTATGGCTACACCTTC. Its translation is CASSPSQGYGYTF.

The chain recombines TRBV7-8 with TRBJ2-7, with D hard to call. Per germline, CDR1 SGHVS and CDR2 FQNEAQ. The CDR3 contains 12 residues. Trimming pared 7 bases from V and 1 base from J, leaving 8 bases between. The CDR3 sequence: CASNSNSYEQYF. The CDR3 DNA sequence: TGTGCCAGCAACAGTAATTCCTACGAGCAGTACTTC.

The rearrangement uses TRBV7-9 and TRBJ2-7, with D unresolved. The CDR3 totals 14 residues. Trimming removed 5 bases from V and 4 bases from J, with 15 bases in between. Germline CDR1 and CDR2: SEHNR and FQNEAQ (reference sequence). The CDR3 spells CASSPSGRNYEQYF. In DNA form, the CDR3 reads TGTGCCAGCAGCCCCTCGGGCAGGAATTACGAGCAGTACTTC.

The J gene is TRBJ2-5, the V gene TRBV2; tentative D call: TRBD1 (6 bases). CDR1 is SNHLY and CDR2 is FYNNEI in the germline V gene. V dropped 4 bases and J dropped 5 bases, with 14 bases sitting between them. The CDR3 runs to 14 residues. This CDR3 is CASSGVAGAETQYF. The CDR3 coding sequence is TGTGCCAGCAGTGGGGTGGCAGGGGCGGAGACCCAGTACTTC.

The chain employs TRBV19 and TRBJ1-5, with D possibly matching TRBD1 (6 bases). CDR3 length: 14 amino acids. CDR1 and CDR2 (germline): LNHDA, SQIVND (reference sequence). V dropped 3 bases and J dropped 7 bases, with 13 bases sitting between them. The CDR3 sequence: CASSILQGLQPQHF. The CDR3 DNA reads TGTGCCAGTAGTATTCTTCAGGGGTTACAGCCCCAGCATTTT. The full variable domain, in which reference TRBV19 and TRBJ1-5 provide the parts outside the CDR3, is DGGITQSPKYLFRKEGQNVTLSCEQNLNHDAMYWYRQDPGQGLRLIYYSQIVNDFQKGDIAEGYSVSREKKESFPLTVTSAQKNPTAFYLCASSILQGLQPQHFGDGTRLSIL.

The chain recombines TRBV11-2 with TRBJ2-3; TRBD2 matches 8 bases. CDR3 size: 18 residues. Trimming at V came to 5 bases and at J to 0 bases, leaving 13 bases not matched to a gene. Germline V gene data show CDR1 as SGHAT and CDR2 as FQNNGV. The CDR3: CASSGSQTSALSTDTQYF. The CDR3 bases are TGTGCCAGCAGCGGGAGTCAGACTAGCGCCCTTAGCACAGATACGCAGTATTTT.

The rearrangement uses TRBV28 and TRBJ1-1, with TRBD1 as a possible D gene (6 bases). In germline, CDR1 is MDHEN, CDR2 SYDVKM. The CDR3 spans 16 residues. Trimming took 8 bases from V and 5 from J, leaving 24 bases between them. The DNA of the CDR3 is TGTGCCAGCTTGGGGGCGGGACTGGGGTGGAGGACTGAAGCTTTCTTT. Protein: CASLGAGLGWRTEAFF.

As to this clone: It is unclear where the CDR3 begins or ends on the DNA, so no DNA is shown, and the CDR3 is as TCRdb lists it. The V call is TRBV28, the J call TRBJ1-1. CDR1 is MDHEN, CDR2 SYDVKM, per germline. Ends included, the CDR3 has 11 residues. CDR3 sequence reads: CASSSSLEAFF.

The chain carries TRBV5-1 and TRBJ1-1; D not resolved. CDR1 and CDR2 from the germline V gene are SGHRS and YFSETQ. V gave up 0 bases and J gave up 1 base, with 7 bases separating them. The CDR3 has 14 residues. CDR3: CASSLGPKNTEAFF. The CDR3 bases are TGCGCCAGCAGCTTGGGGCCTAAGAACACTGAAGCTTTCTTT.

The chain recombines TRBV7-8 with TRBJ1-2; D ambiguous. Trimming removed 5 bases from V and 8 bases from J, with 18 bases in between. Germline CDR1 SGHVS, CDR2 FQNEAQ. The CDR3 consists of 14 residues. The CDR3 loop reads CASSPEGPTRGYTF. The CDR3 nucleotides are TGTGCCAGCAGCCCAGAGGGTCCGACGAGGGGCTACACCTTC.

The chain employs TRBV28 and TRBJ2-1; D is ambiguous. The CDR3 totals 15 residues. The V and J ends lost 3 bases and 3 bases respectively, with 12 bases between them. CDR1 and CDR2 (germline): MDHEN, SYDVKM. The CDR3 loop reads CASSFWRDSYNEQFF. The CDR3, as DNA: TGTGCCAGCAGTTTTTGGCGAGATAGCTACAATGAGCAGTTCTTC.

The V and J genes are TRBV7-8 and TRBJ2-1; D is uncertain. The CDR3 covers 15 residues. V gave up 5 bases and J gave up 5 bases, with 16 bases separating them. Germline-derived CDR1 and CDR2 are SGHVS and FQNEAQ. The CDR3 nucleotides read TGTGCCAGCAGCCCCGAGCAGGTCAGGAACAATGAGCAGTTCTTC. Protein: CASSPEQVRNNEQFF.